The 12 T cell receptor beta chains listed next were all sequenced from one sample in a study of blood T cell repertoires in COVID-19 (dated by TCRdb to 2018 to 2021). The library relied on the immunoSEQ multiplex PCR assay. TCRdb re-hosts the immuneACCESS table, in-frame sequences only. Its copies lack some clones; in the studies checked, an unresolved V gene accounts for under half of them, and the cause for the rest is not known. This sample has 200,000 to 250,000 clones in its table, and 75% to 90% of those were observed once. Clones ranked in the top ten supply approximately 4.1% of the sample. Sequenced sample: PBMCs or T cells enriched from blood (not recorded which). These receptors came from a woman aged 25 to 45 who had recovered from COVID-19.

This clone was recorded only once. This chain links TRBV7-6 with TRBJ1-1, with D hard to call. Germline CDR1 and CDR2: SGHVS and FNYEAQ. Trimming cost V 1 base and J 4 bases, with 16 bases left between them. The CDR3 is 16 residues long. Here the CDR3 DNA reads TGTGCCAGCAGCTTAGGGTTTCGGGCGGCGGGCACTGAAGCTTTCTTT. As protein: CASSLGFRAAGTEAFF.

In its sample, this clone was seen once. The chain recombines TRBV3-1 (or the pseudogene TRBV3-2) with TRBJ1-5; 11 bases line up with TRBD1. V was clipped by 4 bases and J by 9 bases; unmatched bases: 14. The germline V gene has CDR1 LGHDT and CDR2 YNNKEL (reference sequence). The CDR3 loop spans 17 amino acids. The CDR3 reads CASSRGRTGGPRGPQHF. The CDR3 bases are TGTGCCAGCAGCCGAGGAAGGACAGGGGGCCCCAGGGGGCCCCAGCATTTT.

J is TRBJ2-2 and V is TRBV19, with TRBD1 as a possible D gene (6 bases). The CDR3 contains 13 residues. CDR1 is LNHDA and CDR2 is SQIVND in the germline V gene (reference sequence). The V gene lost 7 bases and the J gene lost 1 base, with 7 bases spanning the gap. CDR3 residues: CASNRENTGELFF. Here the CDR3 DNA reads TGTGCCAGTAACAGGGAGAACACCGGGGAGCTGTTTTTT.

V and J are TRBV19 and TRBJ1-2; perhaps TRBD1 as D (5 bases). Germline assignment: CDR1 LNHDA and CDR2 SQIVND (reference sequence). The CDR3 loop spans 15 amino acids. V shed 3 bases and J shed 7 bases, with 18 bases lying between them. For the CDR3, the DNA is TGTGCCAGTAGTATTTATAGCCCACGGGGGTTTGGCTACACCTTC. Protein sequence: CASSIYSPRGFGYTF.

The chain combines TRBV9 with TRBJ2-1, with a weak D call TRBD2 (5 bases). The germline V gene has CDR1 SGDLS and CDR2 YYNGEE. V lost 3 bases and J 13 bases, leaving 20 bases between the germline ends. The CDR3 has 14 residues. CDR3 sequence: CASSAGITQMKQFF. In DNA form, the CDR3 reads TGTGCCAGCAGCGCCGGGATCACTCAAATGAAACAGTTCTTC. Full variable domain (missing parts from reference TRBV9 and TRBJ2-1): DSGVTQTPKHLITATGQRVTLRCSPRSGDLSVYWYQQSLDQGLQFLIQYYNGEERAKGNILERFSAQQFPDLHSELNLSSLELGDSALYFCASSAGITQMKQFFGPGTRLTVL.

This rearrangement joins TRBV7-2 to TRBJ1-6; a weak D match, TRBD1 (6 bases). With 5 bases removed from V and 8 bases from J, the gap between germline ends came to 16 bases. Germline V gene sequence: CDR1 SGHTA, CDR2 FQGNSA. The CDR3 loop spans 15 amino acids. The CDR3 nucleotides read TGTGCCAGCAGCCTCCAACAGGGTTCTCATTCACCCCTCCACTTT. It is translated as CASSLQQGSHSPLHF.

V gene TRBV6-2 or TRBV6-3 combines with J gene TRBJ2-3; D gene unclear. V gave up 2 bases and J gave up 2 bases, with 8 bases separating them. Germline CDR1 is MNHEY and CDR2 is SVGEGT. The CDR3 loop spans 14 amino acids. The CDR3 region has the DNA TGTGCCAGCAGTTACCAACTTACCACAGATACGCAGTATTTT. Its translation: CASSYQLTTDTQYF.

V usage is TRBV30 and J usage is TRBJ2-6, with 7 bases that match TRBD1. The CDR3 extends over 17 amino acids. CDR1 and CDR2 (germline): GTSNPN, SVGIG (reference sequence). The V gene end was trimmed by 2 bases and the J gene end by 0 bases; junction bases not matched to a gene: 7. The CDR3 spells CAWSSSTGPSGANVLTF. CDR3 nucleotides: TGTGCCTGGAGTTCCTCGACAGGGCCCTCTGGGGCCAACGTCCTGACTTTC.

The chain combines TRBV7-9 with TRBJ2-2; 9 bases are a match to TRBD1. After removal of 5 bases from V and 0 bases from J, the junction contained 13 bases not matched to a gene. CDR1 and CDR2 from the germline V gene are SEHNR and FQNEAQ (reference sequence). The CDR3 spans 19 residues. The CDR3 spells CASSQPGQGARPNTGELFF. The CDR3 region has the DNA TGTGCCAGCAGCCAACCGGGACAGGGAGCTCGGCCGAACACCGGGGAGCTGTTTTTT.

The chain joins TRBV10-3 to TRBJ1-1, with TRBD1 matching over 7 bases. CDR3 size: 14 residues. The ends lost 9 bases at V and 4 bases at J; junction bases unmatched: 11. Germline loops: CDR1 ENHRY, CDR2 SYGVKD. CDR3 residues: CAIEETGRSTEAFF. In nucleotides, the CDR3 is TGTGCCATTGAGGAGACAGGGAGAAGCACTGAAGCTTTCTTT.

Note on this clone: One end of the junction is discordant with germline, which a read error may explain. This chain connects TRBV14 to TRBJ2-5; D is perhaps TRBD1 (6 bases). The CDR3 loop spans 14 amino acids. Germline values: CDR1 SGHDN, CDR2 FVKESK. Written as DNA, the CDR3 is TGTGCAAGCAGCCGGCAGGGGTGGTACGAGACCCAGTACTTC. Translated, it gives CASSRQGWYETQYF.

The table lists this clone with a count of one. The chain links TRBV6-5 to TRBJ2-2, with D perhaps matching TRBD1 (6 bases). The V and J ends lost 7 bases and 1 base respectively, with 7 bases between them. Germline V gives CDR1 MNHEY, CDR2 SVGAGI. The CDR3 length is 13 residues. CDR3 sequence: CASMDRNTGELFF. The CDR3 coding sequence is TGTGCCAGCATGGACAGGAACACCGGGGAGCTGTTTTTT.